This record concerns one T cell receptor beta chain sequence. Its antigen remains unknown. The source of the sample is a study of cytomegalovirus exposure and HLA in healthy donors. Findings and limits, study-wide: In vitro assays verified that three CMV-associated chains recognized CMV antigens specifically. TCR beta chains numbering approximately 150 were designated cytomegalovirus-associated.

Germline V CDR1 and CDR2: SGHNT, YENEEA. The CDR3 spans 12 residues. V lost 6 bases to trimming and J lost 3 bases, with 8 bases between them. Assay used: immunoSEQ multiplex PCR; TCRdb lists only in-frame clones, some missing. Of 80,000 to 100,000 clones listed, around 90% are singletons. The donors were part of the validation cohort of some 120 subjects. That cohort was separate from the first cohort, which comprised fewer than 800 subjects. This clonotype originated in a woman under 40 in good health and CMV-seronegative. Material: PBMCs. The chain is built from TRBV11-3 and TRBJ1-1; D call uncertain. The CDR3 is CASSTGYTEAFF. The CDR3 region has the DNA TGTGCCAGCAGTACCGGGTACACTGAAGCTTTCTTT.